The TCR beta chain described here comes from a study of cytomegalovirus exposure and HLA in healthy donors. CDR1 SGHDT and CDR2 YYEEEE come from the germline V gene. Trimming removed 5 bases at V and 1 base at J, with 15 bases between. The CDR3 consists of 15 residues. For this clone: As yet, its antigen is unknown.

PCR involved 60 Vbeta and 13 Jbeta primers. Method: immunoSEQ multiplex PCR; TCRdb's copy keeps in-frame clones and lacks some. The sample records 80,000 to 130,000 clones, around three quarters being singletons. General study points: Several of the most significant clusters appeared linked to common viral pathogens, based on a later analysis.

This sequence joins TRBV5-6 and TRBJ1-1; maybe TRBD1 (6 bases). The TCR originated in a female donor in good health and CMV-seropositive. Sequences were obtained from PBMCs. CDR3: CASSGGGRWNTEAFF. The CDR3 coding sequence is TGTGCCAGCAGTGGGGGGGGGCGCTGGAACACTGAAGCTTTCTTT.